This TCR beta chain derives from a study of cytomegalovirus exposure and HLA in healthy donors. The PCR used 60 Vbeta and 13 Jbeta primers. Only in-frame clones appear in the TCRdb table, and some are missing; sequencing was by immunoSEQ multiplex PCR. Recorded for this sample: around 26,000 clones. Germline CDR1 reads LNHNV; CDR2 reads YYDKDF (reference sequence). V trimming: 2 bases; J trimming: 8 bases; junction bases outside the gene matches: 9. The CDR3 spans 16 residues. This clonotype was obtained from a male donor in good health and CMV-seropositive. The chain joins TRBV15 to TRBJ1-1; 12 bases map to TRBD1. Sequences were obtained from PBMCs. CDR3 bases: TGTGCCACCAGCAGAACCCCGGGACAGGGGGCGCGGGAAGCTTTCTTT. It is translated as CATSRTPGQGAREAFF.